This entry lists 4 T cell receptor beta chains sequenced from one sample in a study of blood T cell repertoires in COVID-19. Profiled with immunoSEQ multiplex PCR; TCRdb holds only in-frame clones, not every one. This sample has under 150,000 clones, with roughly 88% found just once. Sequences were obtained from peripheral blood. The origin of the receptors is a woman in her 70s who had recovered from COVID-19.

The rearrangement uses TRBV4-3 and TRBJ1-5, with TRBD1 matching over 8 bases. The J segment lost 6 bases and the V segment lost 5 bases, leaving 9 bases of the junction unmatched. CDR3 length: 15 residues. CDR1 is LGHNA, CDR2 YSLEER, per germline. CDR3 protein: CASSGGQGAGQPQHF. The CDR3 bases are TGCGCCAGCAGCGGGGGGCAGGGGGCAGGTCAGCCCCAGCATTTT.

The CDR3 DNA reads TGTGCCAGCTCACCCAAGGGACTAGCGGGAGCAGAGACCCAGTACTTC. As protein: CASSPKGLAGAETQYF. The chain uses TRBV18 and TRBJ2-5; the match to TRBD2 covers 14 bases. Germline CDR1 reads KGHSH; CDR2 reads LQKENI. The V gene end was trimmed by 3 bases and the J gene end by 4 bases; junction bases not matched to a gene: 4. CDR3 length equals 16 residues.

The chain links TRBV6-5 to TRBJ1-3; possible D gene TRBD1, 6 bases. Germline CDR1 reads MNHEY; CDR2 reads SVGAGI. Trimming removed 7 bases at V and 2 bases at J, with 15 bases between. CDR3 length equals 15 residues. CDR3 coding DNA: TGTGCCAGCAAATTTCGGGGGGCTACTGGAAACACCATATATTTT. Its translation is CASKFRGATGNTIYF.

There are a few counts of this clone. The rearrangement uses TRBV2 and TRBJ1-6; D is unclear. The germline gives CDR1 SNHLY, CDR2 FYNNEI. This CDR3 is built from 17 residues. Trimming took off 6 bases at V and 8 bases at J, with 23 bases between the two ends. The CDR3 DNA sequence: TGTGCCAGCAGCGCTTTCGGAGGCCATAAAAGGCATTCACCCCTCCACTTT. Its translation is CASSAFGGHKRHSPLHF. The full variable domain, with the rest looked up from reference TRBV2 and TRBJ1-6, is EPEVTQTPSHQVTQMGQEVILRCVPISNHLYFYWYRQILGQKVEFLVSFYNNEISEKSEIFDDQFSVERPDGSNFTLKIRSTKLEDSAMYFCASSAFGGHKRHSPLHFGNGTRLTVT.